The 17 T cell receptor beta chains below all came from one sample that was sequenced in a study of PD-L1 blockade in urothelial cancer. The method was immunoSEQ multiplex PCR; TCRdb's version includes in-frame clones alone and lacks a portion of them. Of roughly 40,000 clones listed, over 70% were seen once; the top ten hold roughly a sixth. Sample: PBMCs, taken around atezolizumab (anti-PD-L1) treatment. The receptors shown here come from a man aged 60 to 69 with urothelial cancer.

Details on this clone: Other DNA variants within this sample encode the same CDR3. The CDR3 protein is CASSADTYNEQFF. Here the CDR3 DNA reads TGTGCCAGTAGCGCGGACACCTACAATGAGCAGTTCTTC. The chain links TRBV19 to TRBJ2-1, with D possibly being TRBD1 (5 bases). The germline gives CDR1 LNHDA, CDR2 SQIVND (reference sequence). Trimming shortened V by 6 bases and J by 2 bases, and 8 bases separated the two germline ends. This CDR3 comprises 13 residues.

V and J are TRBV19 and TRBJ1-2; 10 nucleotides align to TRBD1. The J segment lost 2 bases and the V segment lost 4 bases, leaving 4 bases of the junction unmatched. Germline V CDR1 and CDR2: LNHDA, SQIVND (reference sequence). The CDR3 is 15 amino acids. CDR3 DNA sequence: TGTGCCAGTAGTACCCCGGGACAGGGGAACTATGGCTACACCTTC. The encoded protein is CASSTPGQGNYGYTF.

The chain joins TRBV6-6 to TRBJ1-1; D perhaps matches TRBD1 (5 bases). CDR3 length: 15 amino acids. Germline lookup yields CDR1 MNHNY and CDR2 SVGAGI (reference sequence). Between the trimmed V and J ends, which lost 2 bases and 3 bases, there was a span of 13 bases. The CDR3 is CASSYNTGGYTEAFF. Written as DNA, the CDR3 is TGTGCCAGCAGTTACAATACCGGGGGGTACACTGAAGCTTTCTTT.

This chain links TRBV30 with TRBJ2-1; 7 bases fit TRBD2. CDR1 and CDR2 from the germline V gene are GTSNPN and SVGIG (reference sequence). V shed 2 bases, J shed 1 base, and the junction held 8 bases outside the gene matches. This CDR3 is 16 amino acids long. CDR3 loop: CAWSRASGYSYNEQFF. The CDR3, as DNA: TGTGCCTGGAGTAGGGCTAGCGGATATTCCTACAATGAGCAGTTCTTC.

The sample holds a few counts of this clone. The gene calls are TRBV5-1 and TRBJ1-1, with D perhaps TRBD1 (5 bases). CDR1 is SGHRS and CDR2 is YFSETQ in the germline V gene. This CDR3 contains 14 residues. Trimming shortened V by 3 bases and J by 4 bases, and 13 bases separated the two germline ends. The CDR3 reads CASSWGGEGTEAFF. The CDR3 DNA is TGCGCCAGCAGCTGGGGGGGTGAGGGCACTGAAGCTTTCTTT.

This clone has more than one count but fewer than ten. Written as DNA, the CDR3 is TGTGCCAGCAGCCGGGGAGGGGGAAGCAATGAGCAGTTCTTC. Amino acid sequence: CASSRGGGSNEQFF. This rearrangement joins TRBV6-5 to TRBJ2-1; TRBD2 might be the D (7 bases). V dropped 6 bases and J dropped 6 bases, with 15 bases sitting between them. Germline V lookup: CDR1 MNHEY, CDR2 SVGAGI. The CDR3 runs 14 residues.

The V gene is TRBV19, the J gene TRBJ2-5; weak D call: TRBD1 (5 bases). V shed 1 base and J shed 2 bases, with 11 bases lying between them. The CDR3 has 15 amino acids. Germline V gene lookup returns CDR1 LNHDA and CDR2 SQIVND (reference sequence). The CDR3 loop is CASSIVLDTQETQYF. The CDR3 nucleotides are TGTGCCAGTAGTATAGTTCTGGACACGCAAGAGACCCAGTACTTC.

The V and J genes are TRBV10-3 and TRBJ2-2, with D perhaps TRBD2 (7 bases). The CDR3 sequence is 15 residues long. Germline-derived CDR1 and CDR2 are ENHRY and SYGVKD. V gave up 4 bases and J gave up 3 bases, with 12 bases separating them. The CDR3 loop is CAISGAGQDTGELFF. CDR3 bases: TGTGCCATCAGTGGAGCGGGACAAGACACCGGGGAGCTGTTTTTT.

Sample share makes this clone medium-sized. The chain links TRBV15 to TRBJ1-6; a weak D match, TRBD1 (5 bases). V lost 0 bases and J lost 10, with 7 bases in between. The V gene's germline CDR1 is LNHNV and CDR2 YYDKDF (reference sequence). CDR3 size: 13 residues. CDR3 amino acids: CATSRERQSPLHF. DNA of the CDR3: TGTGCCACCAGCAGAGAACGACAGTCACCCCTCCACTTT.

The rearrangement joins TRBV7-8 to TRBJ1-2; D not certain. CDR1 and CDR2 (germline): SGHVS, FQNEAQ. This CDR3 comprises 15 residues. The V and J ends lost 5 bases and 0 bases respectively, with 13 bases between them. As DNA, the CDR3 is TGTGCCAGCAGCCCAGACACAAACACTAACTATGGCTACACCTTC. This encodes CASSPDTNTNYGYTF.

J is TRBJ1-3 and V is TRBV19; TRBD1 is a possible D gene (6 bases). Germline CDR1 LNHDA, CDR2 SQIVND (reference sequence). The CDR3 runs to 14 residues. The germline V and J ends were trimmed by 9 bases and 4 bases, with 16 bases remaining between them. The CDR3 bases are TGTGCCAGCACTCCAGAGGGGGTCGGAAACACCATATATTTT. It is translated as CASTPEGVGNTIYF. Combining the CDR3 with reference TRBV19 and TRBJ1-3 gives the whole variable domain DGGITQSPKYLFRKEGQNVTLSCEQNLNHDAMYWYRQDPGQGLRLIYYSQIVNDFQKGDIAEGYSVSREKKESFPLTVTSAQKNPTAFYLCASTPEGVGNTIYFGEGSWLTVV.

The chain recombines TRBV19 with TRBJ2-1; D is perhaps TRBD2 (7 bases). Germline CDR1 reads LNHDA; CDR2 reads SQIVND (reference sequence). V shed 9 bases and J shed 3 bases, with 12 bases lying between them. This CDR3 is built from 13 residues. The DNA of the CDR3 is TGTGCCAGCCGGGGGGCGGGCTACAATGAGCAGTTCTTC. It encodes CASRGAGYNEQFF.

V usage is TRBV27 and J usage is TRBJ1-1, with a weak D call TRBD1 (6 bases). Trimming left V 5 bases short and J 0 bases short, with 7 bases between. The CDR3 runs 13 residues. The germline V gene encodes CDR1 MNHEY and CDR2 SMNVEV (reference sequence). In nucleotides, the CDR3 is TGTGCCAGCAGTACAGGGTTGAACACTGAAGCTTTCTTT. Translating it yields CASSTGLNTEAFF.

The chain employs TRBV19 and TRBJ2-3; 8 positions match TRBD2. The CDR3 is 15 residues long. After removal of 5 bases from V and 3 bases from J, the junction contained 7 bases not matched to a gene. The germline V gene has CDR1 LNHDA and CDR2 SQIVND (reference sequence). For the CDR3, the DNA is TGTGCCAGTAGTGGGCTAGCGGGCGCTACAGATACGCAGTATTTT. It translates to CASSGLAGATDTQYF.

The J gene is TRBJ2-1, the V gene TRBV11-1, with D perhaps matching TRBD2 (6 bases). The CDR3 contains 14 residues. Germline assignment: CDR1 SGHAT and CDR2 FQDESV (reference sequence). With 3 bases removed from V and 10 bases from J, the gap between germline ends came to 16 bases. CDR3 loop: CASSFGGTAEEQFF. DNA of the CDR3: TGTGCCAGCAGCTTCGGGGGTACGGCGGAGGAGCAGTTCTTC.

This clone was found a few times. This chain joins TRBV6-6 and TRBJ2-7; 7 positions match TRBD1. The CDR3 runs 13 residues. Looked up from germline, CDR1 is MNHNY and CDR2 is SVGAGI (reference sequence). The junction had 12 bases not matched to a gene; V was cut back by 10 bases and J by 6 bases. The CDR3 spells CATVPGQRSEQYF. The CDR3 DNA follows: TGTGCCACCGTACCGGGACAGCGGAGCGAGCAGTACTTC.

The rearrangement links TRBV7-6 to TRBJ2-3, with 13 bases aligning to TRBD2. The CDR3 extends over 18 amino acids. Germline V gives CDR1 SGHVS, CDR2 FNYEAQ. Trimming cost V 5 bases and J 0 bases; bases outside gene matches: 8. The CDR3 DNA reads TGTGCCAGCAGCCTCAACCAACTAGCGGGGGGGAGCACAGATACGCAGTATTTT. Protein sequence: CASSLNQLAGGSTDTQYF.